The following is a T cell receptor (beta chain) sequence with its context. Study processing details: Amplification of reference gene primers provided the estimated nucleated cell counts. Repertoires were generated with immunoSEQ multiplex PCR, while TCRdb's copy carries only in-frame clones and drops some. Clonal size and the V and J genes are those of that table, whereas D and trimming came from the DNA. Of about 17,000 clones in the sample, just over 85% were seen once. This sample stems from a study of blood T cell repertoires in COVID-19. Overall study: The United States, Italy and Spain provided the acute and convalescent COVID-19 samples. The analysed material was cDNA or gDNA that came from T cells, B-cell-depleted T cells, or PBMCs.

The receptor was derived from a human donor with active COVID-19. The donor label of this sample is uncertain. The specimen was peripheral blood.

The CDR3 here is CASSVGDSQPQHF. The CDR3 DNA reads TGTGCCAGCAGCGTAGGTGACTCTCAGCCCCAGCATTTT. The gene calls are TRBV9 and TRBJ1-5; D is ambiguous. CDR3 size: 13 residues. The germline V gene has CDR1 SGDLS and CDR2 YYNGEE. V lost 0 bases and J 6 bases, leaving 7 bases between the germline ends.